The rows below give T cell receptor beta chains drawn from one sample of a study of cytomegalovirus exposure and HLA in healthy donors. Produced via immunoSEQ multiplex PCR; TCRdb's table is partial and in-frame only. The data hold 100,000 to 150,000 clones, with approximately 75% observed a single time. Sequencing input: PBMCs. The receptor set was obtained from a man aged 45-60 years in good health and CMV-seropositive. Each CDR3 is given with its conserved first and last residue. Fields, in order: V gene, J gene, clone size, D gene, CDR3 protein, CDR3 DNA. A D gene is named only where the DNA matches it firmly. Clone sizes are given selectively: once, few, many, or a class where the clone is expanded.

>TRBV9|TRBJ1-1|few|-
CASSVVEGVPFF
TGTGCCAGCAGCGTAGTAGAGGGGGTCCCTTTCTTT
>TRBV7-9|TRBJ2-3|few|-
CASSPLSDTQYF
TGTGCCAGCAGCCCCTTGAGCGATACGCAGTATTTT
>TRBV7-6|TRBJ2-3|-|-
CASSLAYTQYF
TGTGCCAGCAGCTTAGCCTATACGCAGTATTTT
>TRBV5-1|TRBJ1-2|-|TRBD1
CASSSWDRANYGYTF
TGCGCCAGCAGCTCCTGGGACAGAGCTAACTATGGCTACACCTTC
>TRBV19|TRBJ2-1|-|TRBD2
CASRLAGGAYNEQFF
TGTGCCAGCCGTCTAGCGGGGGGCGCCTACAATGAGCAGTTCTTC
>TRBV7-6|TRBJ2-3|-|TRBD1
CASSQGQGTDTQYF
TGTGCCAGCAGCCAAGGACAGGGCACAGATACGCAGTATTTT
>TRBV28|TRBJ1-2|-|-
CASSSAGGSDGYTF
TGTGCCAGCAGTTCAGCTGGTGGGAGCGATGGCTACACCTTC
>TRBV7-2|TRBJ1-1|-|TRBD1
CASSAYRGEAFF
TGTGCCAGCAGCGCGTACAGGGGTGAAGCTTTCTTT
>TRBV27|TRBJ1-2|-|-
CASSSRQVGGYTF
TGTGCCAGCAGTTCCCGACAGGTCGGGGGCTACACCTTC
>TRBV27|TRBJ1-1|once|-
CASSLRTENTEAFF
TGTGCCAGCAGTCTACGGACAGAGAACACTGAAGCTTTCTTT
>TRBV2|TRBJ1-6|-|-
CASREMEEFSPLHF
TGTGCCAGCAGGGAGATGGAGGAGTTTTCACCCCTCCACTTT
>TRBV21-1|TRBJ1-1|-|-
CASSSRDKTLNTEAFF
TGTGCCAGCAGCTCCAGGGACAAGACCTTGAACACTGAAGCTTTCTTT
>TRBV7-9|TRBJ2-5|-|-
CASSQGQGLGETQYF
TGTGCCAGCAGCCAAGGGCAGGGGTTAGGTGAGACCCAGTACTTC
>TRBV5-1|TRBJ1-4|-|TRBD1
CASSSGQGGNEKLFF
TGCGCCAGCAGCTCCGGACAGGGGGGTAATGAAAAACTGTTTTTT
>TRBV6-1|TRBJ2-7|-|-
CASLPEQGFSYEQYF
TGTGCCAGCCTGCCCGAACAGGGTTTTAGCTACGAGCAGTACTTC
>TRBV30|TRBJ2-7|once|-
CATSDWIGNEQYF
TGTGCCACTTCGGACTGGATCGGAAACGAGCAGTACTTC
>TRBV6-1|TRBJ2-2|once|TRBD1
CASGRDRTAGELFF
TGTGCCAGCGGCCGGGACAGAACCGCCGGGGAGCTGTTTTTT
>TRBV30|TRBJ2-7|-|TRBD2
CAWSAPPATSGRKGEQYF
TGTGCCTGGAGTGCCCCCCCCGCTACTAGCGGGAGGAAGGGCGAGCAGTACTTC
>TRBV5-1|TRBJ2-3|-|-
CASSFAGAGGTDTQYF
TGCGCCAGCAGCTTCGCGGGGGCAGGGGGCACAGATACGCAGTATTTT
>TRBV4-3|TRBJ2-5|-|TRBD1
CASSQGPTGQRVQETQYF
TGCGCCAGCAGCCAGGGCCCGACGGGACAGAGAGTGCAAGAGACCCAGTACTTC
>TRBV18|TRBJ1-1|-|TRBD1
CASSPDRGQRTEAFF
TGTGCCAGCTCGCCCGACAGGGGGCAGAGAACTGAAGCTTTCTTT
>TRBV19|TRBJ1-3|-|-
CASSMQLGNTIYF
TGTGCCAGTAGTATGCAGTTGGGAAACACCATATATTTT
>TRBV7-2|TRBJ2-3|-|TRBD2
CASSLVVSGGADTQYF
TGTGCCAGCAGCTTAGTAGTTAGCGGGGGGGCGGATACGCAGTATTTT